Presented here are 22 T cell receptor beta chains from one specimen sequenced in a study of regulatory T cells in long-lasting Graves disease. Described time point: newly diagnosed GD, antithyroid drugs for less than 3 months. Isolated PBMC RNA provided the starting material for the TCR library. Construction of the TCR beta libraries employed iRepertoire HTBI primers in conjunction with Arm-PCR of CDR3 regions. Each CDR3 protein is one row after TCRdb ran MiXCR on the multiplex PCR reads. The data contain about 400,000 distinct CDR3 sequences, 15% to 20% of them seen just once; the ten biggest clones take up around 20%. A further study also used this sample, focusing on T cells in Graves' hyperthyroidism and ophthalmopathy.

The sample was peripheral blood mononuclear cells (PBMCs), taken at new diagnosis, from a patient treated with antithyroid drugs. These receptors all stem from a woman younger than 35 with Graves disease.

In this sample, this clonotype turned up many times. The CDR3 coding sequence is TGCAGTGCTAGAGGAGATGACAGGGTTAAAGCTTTCTTT. It is translated as CSARGDDRVKAFF. The chain recombines TRBV20-1 with TRBJ1-1; TRBD1 matches 7 bases. This CDR3 region has 13 residues. From germline, CDR1 is DFQATT and CDR2 SNEGSKA (reference sequence). V lost 1 base and J lost 9; bases outside the gene matches: 8.

The table lists this clonotype with many counts. The chain joins TRBV6-5 to TRBJ1-2, with D possibly matching TRBD1 (6 bases). V lost 0 bases, J lost 8 bases, and 19 bases lay in between. The CDR3 has 16 residues. The V gene's germline CDR1 is MNHEY and CDR2 SVGAGI. The DNA of the CDR3 is TGTGCCAGCAGTTACTCGATAGCGGGGGCGCGGGAAGGCTACACCTTC. Its protein is CASSYSIAGAREGYTF.

Ten or more counts support this clonotype. This rearrangement joins TRBV18 to TRBJ2-4; no reliable D call. V lost 0 bases to trimming and J lost 7 bases, with 10 bases between them. The germline gives CDR1 KGHSH, CDR2 LQKENI. This CDR3 has 14 amino acids. Here the CDR3 reads CASSPPGVYNIQYF. CDR3 coding DNA: TGTGCCAGCTCACCACCTGGGGTCTACAACATTCAGTACTTC.

This chain joins TRBV20-1 and TRBJ2-3, with 13 bases fitting TRBD2. CDR1 and CDR2 (germline): DFQATT, SNEGSKA (reference sequence). The trim removed 5 bases at V and 2 bases at J, leaving 7 bases unmatched. This CDR3 has 16 residues. CDR3 nucleotide sequence: TGCAGTGCTGACCCTGGACTAGCGGGGGCCACAGATACGCAGTATTTT. Translating gives CSADPGLAGATDTQYF.

This clonotype was counted at least ten times. The chain recombines TRBV20-1 with TRBJ2-5; D is possibly TRBD2 (6 bases). Germline values: CDR1 DFQATT, CDR2 SNEGSKA (reference sequence). CDR3 length: 14 residues. With 4 bases removed from V and 5 bases from J, the gap between germline ends came to 17 bases. DNA of the CDR3: TGCAGTGCTAAGAGGGTCGGGGGAGGCGAGACCCAGTACTTC. Protein: CSAKRVGGGETQYF.

V and J are TRBV6-1 and TRBJ2-3, with TRBD1 as a possible D gene (6 bases). V lost 2 bases, J lost 5 bases, and 14 bases lay in between. The CDR3 loop spans 15 amino acids. From germline, CDR1 is MNHNS and CDR2 SASEGT. CDR3 in DNA: TGTGCCAGCAGTGAACTGTTAGGGGGTGAAGATACGCAGTATTTT. This codes for CASSELLGGEDTQYF.

This clonotype was recorded at least ten times. The rearrangement joins TRBV28 to TRBJ2-1; 11 bases align to TRBD2. This CDR3 region has 15 residues. Looked up from germline, CDR1 is MDHEN and CDR2 is SYDVKM. V dropped 6 bases and J dropped 6; count of bases not matched to a gene: 7. As DNA, the CDR3 is TGTGCCAGCAGGTTAGCGGGGGGGCCGCGCAATGAGCAGTTCTTC. This sequence encodes CASRLAGGPRNEQFF.

This clonotype showed up many times. CDR3 in amino acids: CASSEAGGADTQYF. In nucleotides, the CDR3 is TGTGCCAGCAGTGAAGCGGGGGGCGCAGATACGCAGTATTTT. The chain carries TRBV6-1 and TRBJ2-3, with D tentatively TRBD1 or TRBD2 (6 bases each). This CDR3 spans 14 amino acids. Germline V lookup: CDR1 MNHNS, CDR2 SASEGT. V lost 0 bases and J lost 4, with 8 bases in between.

This clonotype was counted ten times or more. V usage is TRBV3-1 and J usage is TRBJ1-6; possibly TRBD1 for D (6 bases). This CDR3 is 17 amino acids long. Trimming removed 0 bases at V and 3 bases at J, with 12 bases between. Germline values: CDR1 LGHDT, CDR2 YNNKEL (reference sequence). CDR3 protein: CASSQEEGTYYNSPLHF. For the CDR3, the DNA is TGTGCCAGCAGCCAAGAAGAGGGGACATACTATAATTCACCCCTCCACTTT.

This clonotype was observed a single time. This may stem from a read error, because a much larger clone lies one nucleotide away. The chain recombines TRBV5-1 with TRBJ1-2; a possible D gene is TRBD1 (5 bases). The V gene lost 3 bases and the J gene lost 5 bases, with 20 bases spanning the gap. The CDR3 sequence is 16 residues long. CDR1 SGHRS and CDR2 YFSETQ come from the germline V gene. CDR3 sequence (DNA): TGCGCCAGCAGCTCGGGGAGGGGCGCCTTCGGATATGGCTACACCTTC. It codes for CASSSGRGAFGYGYTF. Filled out from reference TRBV5-1 and TRBJ1-2, the complete variable domain reads KAGVTQTPRYLIKTRGQQVTLSCSPISGHRSVSWYQQTPGQGLQFLFEYFSETQRNKGNFPGRFSGRQFSNSRSEMNVSTLELGDSALYLCASSSGRGAFGYGYTFGSGTRLTVV.

For this clonotype: Because it lacks the conserved phenylalanine or tryptophan at the end, this CDR3 is likely a read error. The V gene is TRBV20-1, the J gene TRBJ2-5; 7 nucleotides align to TRBD1. Germline V CDR1 and CDR2: DFQATT, SNEGSKA (reference sequence). V dropped 2 bases and J dropped 5; count of bases not matched to a gene: 11. The length of the CDR3 is 15 residues. The CDR3 region has the DNA TGCAGTGCTAGAAAACCGGGAAGGGGGCTCGAGACCCAGTACCTC. Translating it yields CSARKPGRGLETQYL.

This clonotype has a handful of counts. The chain employs TRBV4-1 and TRBJ1-1; 9 bases match TRBD1. The J segment lost 4 bases and the V segment lost 3 bases, leaving 6 bases of the junction unmatched. Germline values: CDR1 MGHRA, CDR2 YSYEKL. The length of the CDR3 is 15 residues. CDR3 DNA: TGCGCCAGCAGCCAGGGACAGGGCGGTATCACTGAAGCTTTCTTT. This gives the protein CASSQGQGGITEAFF.

There are many counts of this clonotype. The chain has TRBV5-1 and TRBJ1-2; 8 positions agree with TRBD1. This CDR3 has 13 residues. Germline values: CDR1 SGHRS, CDR2 YFSETQ. The trim removed 4 bases at V and 8 bases at J, leaving 7 bases unmatched. The CDR3 loop reads CASSVDRGGGYTF. CDR3 sequence (DNA): TGCGCCAGCAGCGTTGACAGGGGTGGAGGCTACACCTTC.

In its sample, this clonotype was seen many times. This sequence joins TRBV28 and TRBJ2-1; 7 positions match TRBD2. V shed 0 bases and J 6 bases; nucleotides not matched to a gene: 8. Per germline, CDR1 MDHEN and CDR2 SYDVKM. This CDR3 spans 16 amino acids. This CDR3 reads CASSLWIGTTVNEQFF. The CDR3 bases are TGTGCCAGCAGTTTATGGATCGGGACTACCGTCAATGAGCAGTTCTTC.

V and J are TRBV19 and TRBJ1-2; TRBD1 might be the D (5 bases). The germline V gene has CDR1 LNHDA and CDR2 SQIVND (reference sequence). This CDR3 is built from 13 residues. Trimming removed 5 bases from V and 4 bases from J, with 11 bases in between. The CDR3 protein is CASSPRGIYGYTF. Here the CDR3 DNA reads TGTGCCAGTAGTCCCCGGGGCATCTATGGCTACACCTTC.

This clonotype was detected many times. This sequence joins TRBV11-2 and TRBJ2-7; TRBD1 matches at 8 bases. The CDR3 totals 17 residues. Trimming at V came to 1 base and at J to 3 bases, leaving 11 bases not matched to a gene. Germline V gene data show CDR1 as SGHAT and CDR2 as FQNNGV. For the CDR3, the DNA is TGTGCCAGCAGCTTAGGGGTATTGACAGGGGCATTCTACGAGCAGTACTTC. It encodes CASSLGVLTGAFYEQYF.

This clonotype appeared many times. The gene calls are TRBV5-1 and TRBJ2-5, with D maybe TRBD2 (5 bases). This CDR3 has 14 amino acids. V was shortened by 4 bases and J by 0 bases, with 10 bases between the two germline ends. Germline V gives CDR1 SGHRS, CDR2 YFSETQ. The CDR3 sequence is CASSPRGDQETQYF. The CDR3 DNA sequence: TGCGCCAGCAGCCCCCGGGGAGACCAAGAGACCCAGTACTTC.

Ten or more counts support this clonotype. This rearrangement joins TRBV29-1 to TRBJ2-7, with 7 bases lining up with TRBD1. V dropped 0 bases and J dropped 1; count of bases not matched to a gene: 6. CDR3 length: 15 residues. The germline gives CDR1 SQVTM, CDR2 ANQGSEA. CDR3 DNA sequence: TGCAGCGTTGAAGACCCTGACAGGGCGTCCTACGAGCAGTACTTC. Amino acid sequence: CSVEDPDRASYEQYF.

The rearrangement uses TRBV15 and TRBJ2-5; D is unclear. The last part of the DNA fits TRBJ2-4 better; the J call may be wrong. This CDR3 region has 13 residues. CDR1 is LNHNV and CDR2 is YYDKDF in the germline V gene (reference sequence). This chain's CDR3 is CATSSRTKNIQYF. CDR3 DNA: TGTGCCACCAGCAGCAGGACCAAAAACATTCAGTACTTC.

J is TRBJ2-3 and V is TRBV28; 14 bases fit TRBD2. This CDR3 region has 17 residues. With 2 bases clipped from V and 3 bases from J, the junction kept 4 bases outside the gene matches. The germline gives CDR1 MDHEN, CDR2 SYDVKM. The CDR3 loop is CASSLTGTSGSTDTQYF. CDR3 DNA sequence: TGTGCCAGCAGTTTAACCGGGACTAGCGGGAGTACAGATACGCAGTATTTT. Using reference TRBV28 and TRBJ2-3 for the parts outside the CDR3, the full variable domain is DVKVTQSSRYLVKRTGEKVFLECVQDMDHENMFWYRQDPGLGLRLIYFSYDVKMKEKGDIPEGYSVSREKKERFSLILESASTNQTSMYLCASSLTGTSGSTDTQYFGPGTRLTVL.

This clonotype has a handful of counts. The gene calls are TRBV12-3 or TRBV12-4 and TRBJ1-6, with D unresolved. V was cut by 6 bases and J by 5 bases, with 2 bases left in between. The CDR3 covers 11 residues. The CDR3 region has the DNA TGTGCCAGCAGAAATAATTCACCCCTCCACTTT. Translated: CASRNNSPLHF.

This clonotype was counted many times. CDR3 residues: CSARAQGAVSAGELFF. As DNA, the CDR3 is TGCAGTGCTAGAGCACAGGGGGCGGTTAGCGCCGGGGAGCTGTTTTTT. The J gene is TRBJ2-2, the V gene TRBV20-1; 9 nucleotides align to TRBD1. J lost 6 bases, V lost 1 base, and 9 bases had no gene match. CDR1 DFQATT and CDR2 SNEGSKA come from the germline V gene (reference sequence). This CDR3 has 16 residues.